One TCR beta chain is described in this entry. These data originate in a study of blood T cell repertoires in COVID-19. Losses at the gene ends were 0 bases for V and 4 bases for J; bases not matched to a gene: 5. CDR1 and CDR2 from the germline V gene are SEHNR and FQNEAQ (reference sequence). The CDR3 extends over 15 amino acids. Profiling relied on immunoSEQ multiplex PCR, and the TCRdb table lists in-frame clones only, not all of them. The profile shows 57,000 or so clones, roughly 86% of them singletons. The chain is built from TRBV7-9 and TRBJ1-2, with TRBD1 matching over 7 bases. The source is a woman between 50 and 59 years old with active or convalescent COVID-19. Sequencing used peripheral blood. The CDR3 DNA is TGTGCCAGCAGCTTAGCGGGACAGTTGGTCTATGGCTACACCTTC. Protein: CASSLAGQLVYGYTF.